The 7 T cell receptor beta chains below were found in one sample sequenced in a study of tumor and adjacent non-tumor tissue in lung cancer. The library came from three nested PCR rounds adapted from ARM-PCR protocols. TCRdb re-analysed the multiplex PCR reads in MiXCR, keeping a single row per CDR3 protein. The sample holds tens of thousands of distinct CDR3 sequences, roughly 66% seen once. No cell sorting was done before RNA was extracted from the tissue. Sequenced input: lung tumor tissue. These receptors all come from a man aged 55 to 70 with non-small cell lung cancer.

This chain connects TRBV6-6 to TRBJ1-5; possible D gene TRBD1, 6 bases. The germline CDR1 and CDR2 sequences are MNHNY and SVGAGI (reference sequence). This CDR3 contains 12 residues. The CDR3 loop is CANRDGNQPQHF. DNA for the CDR3: TGTGCTAACAGGGATGGCAATCAGCCCCAGCATTTT.

This clonotype was picked up a small number of times. This chain joins TRBV27 and TRBJ1-6; D is ambiguous. The germline V and J ends were trimmed by 3 bases and 4 bases, with 7 bases remaining between them. CDR1 is MNHEY and CDR2 is SMNVEV in the germline V gene (reference sequence). This CDR3 region has 14 residues. CDR3 bases: TGTGCCAGCAGTTTGTTATCGTATAATTCACCCCTCCACTTT. The encoded protein is CASSLLSYNSPLHF.

On this clonotype itself: Mismatch with germline at one junction end may stem from a read error. This rearrangement joins TRBV4-1 to TRBJ2-3, with D possibly being TRBD2 (6 bases). This CDR3 is 14 amino acids long. Germline loops: CDR1 MGHRA, CDR2 YSYEKL. The CDR3 coding sequence is TGCGCCAGCGCGGGGCGGGGCCGCACAGATACGCAATATTTT. It specifies CASAGRGRTDTQYF.

V is TRBV7-9 and J is TRBJ2-6; D unresolved. The CDR3 runs 12 residues. From germline, CDR1 is SEHNR and CDR2 FQNEAQ (reference sequence). V lost 10 bases, J lost 2 bases, and 6 bases lay in between. CDR3 bases: TGTGCCAACATCACTGGGGCCAACGTCCTGACTTTC. Its translation: CANITGANVLTF.

Worth noting for this clonotype: A much larger clone lies one base from this, so it may be a read error. V is TRBV7-9 and J is TRBJ2-1; D ambiguous. This CDR3 comprises 15 residues. Trimming took off 0 bases at V and 7 bases at J, with 13 bases between the two ends. From germline, CDR1 is SEHNR and CDR2 FQNEAQ (reference sequence). This chain's CDR3 is CASSLAVPFGNEQFF. The CDR3 DNA reads TGTGCCAGCAGCTTAGCGGTCCCATTTGGGAATGAGCAGTTCTTC.

J is TRBJ2-5 and V is TRBV11-2; TRBD1 might be the D (6 bases). V lost 5 bases to trimming and J lost 5 bases, with 15 bases between them. The CDR3 consists of 14 residues. The germline V gene encodes CDR1 SGHAT and CDR2 FQNNGV. The CDR3 sequence: CASSPPGQDETQYF. DNA for the CDR3: TGTGCCAGCAGCCCACCGGGACAAGATGAGACCCAGTACTTC.

This clonotype was detected only a few times. A read error may be the cause here, since a much bigger clone is one base away. The chain links TRBV5-4 to TRBJ1-4, with 9 positions matching TRBD1. The V gene's germline CDR1 is SGHNT and CDR2 YYREEE (reference sequence). The CDR3 covers 13 residues. The CDR3 nucleotides read TGTGCCATCAGCTCAAACCGGGACAGGGAACTGTTTTTT. Translation gives CAISSNRDRELFF. Filled out from reference TRBV5-4 and TRBJ1-4, the complete variable domain reads ETGVTQSPTHLIKTRGQQVTLRCSSQSGHNTVSWYQQALGQGPQFIFQYYREEENGRGNFPPRFSGLQFPNYSSELNVNALELDDSALYLCAISSNRDRELFFGSGTQLSVL.